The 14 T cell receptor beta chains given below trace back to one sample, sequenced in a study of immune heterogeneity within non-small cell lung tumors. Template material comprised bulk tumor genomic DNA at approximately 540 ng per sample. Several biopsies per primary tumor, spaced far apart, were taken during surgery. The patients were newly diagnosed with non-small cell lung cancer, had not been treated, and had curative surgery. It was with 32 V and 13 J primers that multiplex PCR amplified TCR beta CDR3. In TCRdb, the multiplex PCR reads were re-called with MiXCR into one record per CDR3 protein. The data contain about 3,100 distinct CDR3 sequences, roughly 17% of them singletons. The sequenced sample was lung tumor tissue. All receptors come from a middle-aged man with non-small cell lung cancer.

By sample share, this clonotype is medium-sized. The CDR3 reads CASSFTSSGELFF. CDR3 DNA sequence: TGTGCCAGCAGCTTCACCTCGAGCGGGGAGCTGTTTTTT. V is TRBV6-2 or TRBV6-3 and J is TRBJ2-2; no definite D call. This CDR3 has 13 residues. The germline V and J ends were trimmed by 6 bases and 7 bases, with 12 bases remaining between them. Per germline, CDR1 MNHEY and CDR2 SVGEGT.

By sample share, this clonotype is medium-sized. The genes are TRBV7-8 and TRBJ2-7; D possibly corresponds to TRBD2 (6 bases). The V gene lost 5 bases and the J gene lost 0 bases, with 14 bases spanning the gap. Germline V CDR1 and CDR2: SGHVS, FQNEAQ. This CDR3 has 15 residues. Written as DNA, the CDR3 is TGTGCCAGCAGCAACCGGGACTCCTACTCCTACGAGCAGTACTTC. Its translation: CASSNRDSYSYEQYF.

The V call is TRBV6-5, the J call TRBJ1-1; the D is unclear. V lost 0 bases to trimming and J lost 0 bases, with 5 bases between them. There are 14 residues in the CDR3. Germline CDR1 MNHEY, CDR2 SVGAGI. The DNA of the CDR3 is TGTGCCAGCAGTTACTCGATCCTGAACACTGAAGCTTTCTTT. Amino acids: CASSYSILNTEAFF.

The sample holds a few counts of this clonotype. The CDR3 protein is CASSRPGVPRQYF. The DNA for the CDR3 is TGTGCCAGCAGCCGCCCGGGGGTGCCGAGGCAGTACTTC. V usage is TRBV7-2 and J usage is TRBJ2-7, with a tentative D call TRBD2 (6 bases). V was cut by 5 bases and J by 9 bases, with 17 bases left in between. Germline V lookup: CDR1 SGHTA, CDR2 FQGNSA. The CDR3 has 13 amino acids.

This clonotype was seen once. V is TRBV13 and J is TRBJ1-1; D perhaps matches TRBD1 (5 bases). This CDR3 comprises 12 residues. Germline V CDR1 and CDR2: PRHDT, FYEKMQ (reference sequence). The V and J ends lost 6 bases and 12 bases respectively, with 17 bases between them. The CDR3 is CASSSSYRRPFF. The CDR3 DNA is TGTGCCAGCAGTTCCTCGTACAGGCGTCCTTTCTTT.

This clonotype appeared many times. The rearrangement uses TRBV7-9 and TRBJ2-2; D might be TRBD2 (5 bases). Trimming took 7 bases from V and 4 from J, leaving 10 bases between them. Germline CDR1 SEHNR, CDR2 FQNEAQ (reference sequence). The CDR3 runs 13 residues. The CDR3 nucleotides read TGTGCCAGCATCAGGACTTCCACCGGGGAGCTGTTTTTT. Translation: CASIRTSTGELFF. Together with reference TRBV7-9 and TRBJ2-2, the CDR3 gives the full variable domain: DTGVSQNPRHKITKRGQNVTFRCDPISEHNRLYWYRQTLGQGPEFLTYFQNEAQLEKSRLLSDRFSAERPKGSFSTLEIQRTEQGDSAMYLCASIRTSTGELFFGEGSRLTVL.

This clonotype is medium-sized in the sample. The CDR3 DNA reads TGTGCCAGCAGGTTAGGACAGGTAGAGCAGTACTTC. Translating it yields CASRLGQVEQYF. This chain connects TRBV2 to TRBJ2-7, with TRBD1 matching over 7 bases. The CDR3 totals 12 residues. The ends lost 6 bases at V and 7 bases at J; junction bases unmatched: 6. From germline, CDR1 is SNHLY and CDR2 FYNNEI.

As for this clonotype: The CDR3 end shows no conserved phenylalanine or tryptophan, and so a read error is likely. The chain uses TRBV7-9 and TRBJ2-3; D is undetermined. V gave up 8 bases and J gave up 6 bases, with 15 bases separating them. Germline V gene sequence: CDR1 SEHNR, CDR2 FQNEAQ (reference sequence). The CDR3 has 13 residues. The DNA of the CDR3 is TGTGCCAGCGGGCGGCACTCCAGGGATACGCAGTATTCT. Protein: CASGRHSRDTQYS.

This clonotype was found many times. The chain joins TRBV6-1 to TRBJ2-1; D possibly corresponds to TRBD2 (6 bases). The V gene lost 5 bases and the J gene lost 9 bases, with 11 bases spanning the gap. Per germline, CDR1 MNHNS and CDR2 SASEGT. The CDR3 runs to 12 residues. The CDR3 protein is CASSSMRGEQFF. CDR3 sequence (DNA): TGTGCCAGCAGTTCGATGCGGGGTGAGCAGTTCTTC.

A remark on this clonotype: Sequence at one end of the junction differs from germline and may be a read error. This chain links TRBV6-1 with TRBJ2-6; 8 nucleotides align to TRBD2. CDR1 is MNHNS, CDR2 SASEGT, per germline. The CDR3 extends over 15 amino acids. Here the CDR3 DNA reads TGTGCCAGCAGCCAGCGGGGGTTAGGGGCCGACGTCCTGACTTTC. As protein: CASSQRGLGADVLTF.

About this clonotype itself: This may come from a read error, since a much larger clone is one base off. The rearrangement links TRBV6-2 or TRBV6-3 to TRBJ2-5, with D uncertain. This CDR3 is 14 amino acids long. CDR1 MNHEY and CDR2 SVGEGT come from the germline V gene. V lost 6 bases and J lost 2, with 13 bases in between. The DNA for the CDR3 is TGTGCCAGCAGCCCTTTATCGGTGCAAGAGACCCAGTACTTC. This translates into CASSPLSVQETQYF.

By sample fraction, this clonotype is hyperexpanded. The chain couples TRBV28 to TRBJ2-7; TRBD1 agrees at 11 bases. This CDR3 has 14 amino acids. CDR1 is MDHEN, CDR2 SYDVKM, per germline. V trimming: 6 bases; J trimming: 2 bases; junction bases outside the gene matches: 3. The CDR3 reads CASRPGQGAYEQYF. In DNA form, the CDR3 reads TGTGCCAGCAGACCGGGACAGGGGGCCTACGAGCAGTACTTC. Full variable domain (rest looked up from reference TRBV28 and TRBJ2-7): DVKVTQSSRYLVKRTGEKVFLECVQDMDHENMFWYRQDPGLGLRLIYFSYDVKMKEKGDIPEGYSVSREKKERFSLILESASTNQTSMYLCASRPGQGAYEQYFGPGTRLTVT.

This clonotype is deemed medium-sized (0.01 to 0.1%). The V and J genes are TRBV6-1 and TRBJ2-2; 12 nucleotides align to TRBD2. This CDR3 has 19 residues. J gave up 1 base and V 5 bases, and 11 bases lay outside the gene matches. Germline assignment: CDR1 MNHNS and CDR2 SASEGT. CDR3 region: CASSQLESGLAGNTGELFF. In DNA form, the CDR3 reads TGTGCCAGCAGTCAGTTAGAGTCGGGACTAGCGGGGAACACCGGGGAGCTGTTTTTT.

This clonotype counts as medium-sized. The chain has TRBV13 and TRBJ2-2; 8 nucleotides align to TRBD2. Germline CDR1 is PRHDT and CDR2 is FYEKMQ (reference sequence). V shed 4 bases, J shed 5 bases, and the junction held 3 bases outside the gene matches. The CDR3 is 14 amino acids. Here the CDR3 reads CASSSIAGTGELFF. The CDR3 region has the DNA TGTGCCAGCAGCTCTATAGCGGGAACCGGGGAGCTGTTTTTT.